Here is one TCR beta chain with its context. Its antigen is not known. The data belong to a study of T-cell memory formation after mild COVID-19. Study details: The two donors had largely donor-specific TCR clusters.

Using its own MiXCR run on the 5' RACE reads, TCRdb lists one record per CDR3 protein. Among hundreds of thousands of distinct CDR3 sequences, about 20% were seen once, and the ten largest hold 7.5% to 9.5%. Broader study findings: Day 15 to 85 contracting clones showed balanced CD4/CD8; later expanders leaned CD4+. Memory from before infection featured some responding clones, which suggests cross-reactive memory joined. Most CD4+ clones that shrank were in CM and EM, while CD8+ ones turned up in EMRA.

The source of this sequence is an adult woman who had mild COVID-19 (a few samples of this study predate the infection). Cell type and time point are not known. The sequencing input was PBMCs or a T cell subset sorted from them (not recorded which).

CDR3 sequence: CASSLHTGGTEAFF. In DNA form, the CDR3 reads TGTGCCAGCAGCTTACATACAGGCGGGACTGAAGCTTTCTTT. The chain couples TRBV7-9 to TRBJ1-1; TRBD1 is a possible D gene (5 bases). The germline V gene has CDR1 SEHNR and CDR2 FQNEAQ (reference sequence). The V end was cut by 2 bases, the J end by 5 bases, with 12 bases between. This CDR3 contains 14 residues. The whole variable domain, filled in from reference TRBV7-9 and TRBJ1-1, reads DTGVSQNPRHKITKRGQNVTFRCDPISEHNRLYWYRQTLGQGPEFLTYFQNEAQLEKSRLLSDRFSAERPKGSFSTLEIQRTEQGDSAMYLCASSLHTGGTEAFFGQGTRLTVV.